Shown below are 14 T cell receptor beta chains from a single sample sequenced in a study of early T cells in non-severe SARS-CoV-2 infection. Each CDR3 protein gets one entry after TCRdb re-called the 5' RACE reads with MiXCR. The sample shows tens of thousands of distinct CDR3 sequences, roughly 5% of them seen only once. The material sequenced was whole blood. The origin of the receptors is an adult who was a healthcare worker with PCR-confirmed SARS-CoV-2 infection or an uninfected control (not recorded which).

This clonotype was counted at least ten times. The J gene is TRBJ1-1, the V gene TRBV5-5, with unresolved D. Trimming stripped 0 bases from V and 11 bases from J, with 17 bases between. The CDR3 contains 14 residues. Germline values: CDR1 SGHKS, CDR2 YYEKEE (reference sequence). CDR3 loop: CASSLVGSTPGAFF. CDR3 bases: TGTGCCAGCAGCTTGGTCGGGAGCACTCCGGGCGCTTTCTTT.

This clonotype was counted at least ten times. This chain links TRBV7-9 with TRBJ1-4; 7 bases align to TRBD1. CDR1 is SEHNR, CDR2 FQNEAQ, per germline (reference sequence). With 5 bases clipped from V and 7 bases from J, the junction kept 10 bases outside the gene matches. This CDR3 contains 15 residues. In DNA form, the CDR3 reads TGTGCCAGCAGCGGGGGCCCCGGGACAGCTGAAAAACTGTTTTTT. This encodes CASSGGPGTAEKLFF. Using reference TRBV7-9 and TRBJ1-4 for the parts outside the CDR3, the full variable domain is DTGVSQNPRHKITKRGQNVTFRCDPISEHNRLYWYRQTLGQGPEFLTYFQNEAQLEKSRLLSDRFSAERPKGSFSTLEIQRTEQGDSAMYLCASSGGPGTAEKLFFGSGTQLSVL.

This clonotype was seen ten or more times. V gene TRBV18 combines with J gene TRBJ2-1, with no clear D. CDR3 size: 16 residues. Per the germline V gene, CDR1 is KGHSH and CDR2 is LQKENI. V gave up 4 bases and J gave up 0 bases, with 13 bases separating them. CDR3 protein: CASSQAGASSYNEQFF. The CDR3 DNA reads TGTGCCAGCTCACAAGCAGGTGCGAGCTCCTACAATGAGCAGTTCTTC.

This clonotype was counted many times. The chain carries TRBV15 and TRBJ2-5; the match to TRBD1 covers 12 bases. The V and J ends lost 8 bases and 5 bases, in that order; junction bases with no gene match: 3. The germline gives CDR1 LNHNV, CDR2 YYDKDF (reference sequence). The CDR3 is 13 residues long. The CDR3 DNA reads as TGTGCCACCGGGACAGGGGGCGCGGAGACCCAGTACTTC. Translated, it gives CATGTGGAETQYF. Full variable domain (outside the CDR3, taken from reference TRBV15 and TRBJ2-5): DAMVIQNPRYQVTQFGKPVTLSCSQTLNHNVMYWYQQKSSQAPKLLFHYYDKDFNNEADTPDNFQSRRPNTSFCFLDIRSPGLGDTAMYLCATGTGGAETQYFGPGTRLLVL.

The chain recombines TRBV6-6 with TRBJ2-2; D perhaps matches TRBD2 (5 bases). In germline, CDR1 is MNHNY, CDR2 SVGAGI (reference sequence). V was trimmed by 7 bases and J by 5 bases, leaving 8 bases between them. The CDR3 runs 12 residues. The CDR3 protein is CASNWRTGELFF. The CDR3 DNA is TGTGCCAGCAACTGGAGGACCGGGGAGCTGTTTTTT.

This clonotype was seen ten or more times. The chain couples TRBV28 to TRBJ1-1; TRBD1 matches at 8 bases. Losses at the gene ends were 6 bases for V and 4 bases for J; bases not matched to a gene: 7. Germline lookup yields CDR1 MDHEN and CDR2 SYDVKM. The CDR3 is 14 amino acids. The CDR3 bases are TGTGCCAGCAGAAAGGACAGGGTTAGCACTGAAGCTTTCTTT. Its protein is CASRKDRVSTEAFF.

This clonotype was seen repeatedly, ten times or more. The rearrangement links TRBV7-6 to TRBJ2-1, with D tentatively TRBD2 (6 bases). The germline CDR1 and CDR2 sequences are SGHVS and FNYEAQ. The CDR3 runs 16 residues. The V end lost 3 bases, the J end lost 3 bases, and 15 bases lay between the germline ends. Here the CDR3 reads CASSFITGDFYNEQFF. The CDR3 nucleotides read TGTGCCAGCAGCTTCATCACGGGAGATTTCTACAATGAGCAGTTCTTC. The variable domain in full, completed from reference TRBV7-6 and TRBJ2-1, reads GAGVSQSPRYKVTKRGQDVALRCDPISGHVSLYWYRQALGQGPEFLTYFNYEAQQDKSGLPNDRFSAERPEGSISTLTIQRTEQRDSAMYRCASSFITGDFYNEQFFGPGTRLTVL.

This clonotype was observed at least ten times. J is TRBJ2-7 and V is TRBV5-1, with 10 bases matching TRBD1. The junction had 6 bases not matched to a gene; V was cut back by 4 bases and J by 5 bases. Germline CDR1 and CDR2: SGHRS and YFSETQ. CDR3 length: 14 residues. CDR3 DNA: TGCGCCAGCAGCCAACGACAGGGGGCTAACGAGCAGTACTTC. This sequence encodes CASSQRQGANEQYF.

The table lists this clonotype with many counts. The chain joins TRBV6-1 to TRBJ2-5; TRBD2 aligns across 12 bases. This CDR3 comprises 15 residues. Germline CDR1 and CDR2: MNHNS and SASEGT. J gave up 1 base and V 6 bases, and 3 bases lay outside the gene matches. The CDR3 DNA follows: TGTGCCAGCAGAGCTAGCGGGGGGGGCCAAGAGACCCAGTACTTC. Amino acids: CASRASGGGQETQYF.

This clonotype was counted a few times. CDR3 DNA sequence: TGTGCCAGTAGCGTGACGGGTTCTGGAAACACCATATATTTT. Its translation is CASSVTGSGNTIYF. This chain links TRBV19 with TRBJ1-3; D gene ambiguous. This CDR3 is 14 amino acids long. The V end lost 6 bases, the J end lost 1 base, and 10 bases lay between the germline ends. Per the germline V gene, CDR1 is LNHDA and CDR2 is SQIVND (reference sequence).

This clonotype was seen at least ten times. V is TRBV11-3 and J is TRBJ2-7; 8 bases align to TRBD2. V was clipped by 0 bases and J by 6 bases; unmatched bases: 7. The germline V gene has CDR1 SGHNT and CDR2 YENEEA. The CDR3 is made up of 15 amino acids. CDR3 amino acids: CASSLEEIAGTEQYF. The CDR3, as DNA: TGTGCCAGCAGCTTAGAAGAGATAGCGGGAACCGAGCAGTACTTC.

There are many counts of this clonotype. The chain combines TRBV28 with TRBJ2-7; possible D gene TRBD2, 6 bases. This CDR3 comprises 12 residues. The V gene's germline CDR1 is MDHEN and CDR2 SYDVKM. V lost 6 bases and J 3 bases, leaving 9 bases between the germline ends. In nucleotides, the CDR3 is TGTGCCAGCAGGACGGGAGACTACGAGCAGTACTTC. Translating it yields CASRTGDYEQYF. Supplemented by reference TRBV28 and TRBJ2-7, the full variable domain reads DVKVTQSSRYLVKRTGEKVFLECVQDMDHENMFWYRQDPGLGLRLIYFSYDVKMKEKGDIPEGYSVSREKKERFSLILESASTNQTSMYLCASRTGDYEQYFGPGTRLTVT.

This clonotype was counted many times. The CDR3 sequence is CASSTGATNEKLFF. The DNA for the CDR3 is TGTGCCAGTAGTACGGGTGCAACTAATGAAAAACTGTTTTTT. V is TRBV19 and J is TRBJ1-4, with D uncertain. CDR1 is LNHDA and CDR2 is SQIVND in the germline V gene (reference sequence). The germline V and J ends were trimmed by 4 bases and 0 bases, with 6 bases remaining between them. CDR3 size: 14 residues.

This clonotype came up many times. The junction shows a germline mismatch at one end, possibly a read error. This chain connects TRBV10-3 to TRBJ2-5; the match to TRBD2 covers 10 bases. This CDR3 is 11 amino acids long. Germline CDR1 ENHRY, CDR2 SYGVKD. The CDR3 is CGTSGEGTQYF. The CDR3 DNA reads TGCGGCACTAGCGGGGAGGGGACCCAGTACTTC.